The TCR beta chain under discussion was sequenced for a study of cytomegalovirus exposure and HLA in healthy donors. Study observations and caveats: Later analysis identified a missense DCLRE1C variant that was linked to TCR beta V- and J-gene trimming. Presence/absence analyses assumed roughly uniform sequencing depth across donors, which may not hold.

It was with 60 Vbeta and 13 Jbeta primers that the PCR ran. The assay was immunoSEQ multiplex PCR, and TCRdb's table has in-frame clones only and misses some. Of roughly 170,000 clones in the sample, around 79% are singletons; the top ten hold around 2.4%. To note about this clone: Its specificity is not known.

Germline assignment: CDR1 MNHNY and CDR2 SVGAGI (reference sequence). The length of the CDR3 is 14 residues. V was pared by 6 bases and J by 6 bases, with 6 bases of the junction left unmatched. The sample consisted of PBMCs. The rearrangement links TRBV6-6 to TRBJ2-2; 8 bases agree with TRBD1. This receptor was taken from a female donor in good health and CMV-seronegative. The DNA for the CDR3 is TGTGCCAGCAGATCCGGACAGGGCCCCGGGGAGCTGTTTTTT. It yields the protein CASRSGQGPGELFF.